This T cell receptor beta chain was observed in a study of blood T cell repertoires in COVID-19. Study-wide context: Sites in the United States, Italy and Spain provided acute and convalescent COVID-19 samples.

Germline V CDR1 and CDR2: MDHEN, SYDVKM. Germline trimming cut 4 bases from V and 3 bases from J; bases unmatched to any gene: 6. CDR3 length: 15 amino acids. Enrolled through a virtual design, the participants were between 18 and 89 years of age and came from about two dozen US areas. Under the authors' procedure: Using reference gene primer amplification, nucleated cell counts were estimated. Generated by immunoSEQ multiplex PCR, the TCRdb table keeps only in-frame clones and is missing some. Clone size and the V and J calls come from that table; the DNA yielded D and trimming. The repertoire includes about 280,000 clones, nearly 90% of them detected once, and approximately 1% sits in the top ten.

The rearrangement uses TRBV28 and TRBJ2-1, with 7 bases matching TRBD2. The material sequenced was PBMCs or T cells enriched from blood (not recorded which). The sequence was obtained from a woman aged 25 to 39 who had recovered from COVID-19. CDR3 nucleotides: TGTGCCAGCAGTTGGGCTAGCGGTGTCTACAATGAGCAGTTCTTC. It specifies CASSWASGVYNEQFF.